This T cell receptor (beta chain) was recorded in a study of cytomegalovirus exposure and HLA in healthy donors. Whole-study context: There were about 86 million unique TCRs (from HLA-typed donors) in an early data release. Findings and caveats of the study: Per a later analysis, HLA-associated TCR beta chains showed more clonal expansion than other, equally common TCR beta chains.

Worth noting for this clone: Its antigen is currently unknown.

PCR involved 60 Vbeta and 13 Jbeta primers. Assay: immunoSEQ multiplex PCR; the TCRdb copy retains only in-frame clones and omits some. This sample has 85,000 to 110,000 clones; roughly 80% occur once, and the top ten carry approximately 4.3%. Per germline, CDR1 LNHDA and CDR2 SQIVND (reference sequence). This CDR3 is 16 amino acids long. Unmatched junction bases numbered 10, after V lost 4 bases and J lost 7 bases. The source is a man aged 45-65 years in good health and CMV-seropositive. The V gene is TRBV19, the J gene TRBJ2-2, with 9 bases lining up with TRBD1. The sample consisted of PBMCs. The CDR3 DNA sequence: TGTGCCAGTAGTAGGGGGACAGGGTCTTTCGGCGGGGAGCTGTTTTTT. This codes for CASSRGTGSFGGELFF.